These 30 T cell receptor beta chains were all obtained from the same sample, sequenced in a study of blood T cell repertoires in COVID-19. Here immunoSEQ multiplex PCR was the method, and the copy in TCRdb shows in-frame clones only, minus some. The profile shows hundreds of thousands of clones, approximately 90% of them singletons. Input material: PBMCs or T cells enriched from blood (not recorded which). Receptors were obtained from a woman under 30 who had recovered from COVID-19.

The chain uses TRBV7-2 and TRBJ2-7; possibly TRBD2 for D (5 bases). Germline assignment: CDR1 SGHTA and CDR2 FQGNSA. The CDR3 runs 16 residues. The V end lost 1 base, the J end lost 0 bases, and 13 bases lay between the germline ends. DNA for the CDR3: TGTGCCAGCAGCTTAGTGGTAGCGCAGAGCTCCTACGAGCAGTACTTC. Amino acids: CASSLVVAQSSYEQYF.

This clone was observed a single time. The chain links TRBV28 to TRBJ2-1; 12 positions match TRBD2. The CDR3 contains 15 residues. CDR1 is MDHEN, CDR2 SYDVKM, per germline. The J segment lost 8 bases and the V segment lost 3 bases, leaving 5 bases of the junction unmatched. The CDR3 loop reads CASSFASGGADEQFF. For the CDR3, the DNA is TGTGCCAGCAGTTTCGCTAGCGGGGGGGCCGATGAGCAGTTCTTC.

This clone was seen at least ten times. The gene calls are TRBV9 and TRBJ2-7, with 8 bases that match TRBD1. Germline CDR1 reads SGDLS; CDR2 reads YYNGEE. Trimming cost V 0 bases and J 7 bases; bases outside gene matches: 6. The CDR3 extends over 14 amino acids. CDR3 sequence: CASSVEAGGGEQYF. Here the CDR3 DNA reads TGTGCCAGCAGCGTAGAGGCAGGGGGCGGGGAGCAGTACTTC.

This chain uses TRBV18 with TRBJ1-5, with D possibly being TRBD1 (6 bases). Germline V gene sequence: CDR1 KGHSH, CDR2 LQKENI. The length of the CDR3 is 14 residues. Trimming removed 5 bases at V and 1 base at J, with 9 bases between. In nucleotides, the CDR3 is TGTGCCAGCTCATGGGACATCAGCAATCAGCCCCAGCATTTT. It encodes CASSWDISNQPQHF. The complete variable domain, with remaining parts taken from reference TRBV18 and TRBJ1-5, reads NAGVMQNPRHLVRRRGQEARLRCSPMKGHSHVYWYRQLPEEGLKFMVYLQKENIIDESGMPKERFSAEFPKEGPSILRIQQVVRGDSAAYFCASSWDISNQPQHFGDGTRLSIL.

The chain joins TRBV9 to TRBJ1-2; D might be TRBD1 (5 bases). The CDR3 totals 15 residues. V lost 4 bases to trimming and J lost 0 bases, with 13 bases between them. CDR1 and CDR2 (germline): SGDLS, YYNGEE. The CDR3 loop reads CASSTGLTANYGYTF. DNA of the CDR3: TGTGCCAGCAGCACGGGACTTACAGCTAACTATGGCTACACCTTC.

The chain employs TRBV18 and TRBJ2-1; D ambiguous. CDR3 length: 15 residues. CDR1 and CDR2 from the germline V gene are KGHSH and LQKENI. Trimming left V 1 base short and J 4 bases short, with 11 bases between. CDR3 sequence: CASSPLIKRYNEQFF. In nucleotides, the CDR3 is TGTGCCAGCTCACCACTTATTAAGAGATACAATGAGCAGTTCTTC. The variable domain in full, completed from reference TRBV18 and TRBJ2-1, reads NAGVMQNPRHLVRRRGQEARLRCSPMKGHSHVYWYRQLPEEGLKFMVYLQKENIIDESGMPKERFSAEFPKEGPSILRIQQVVRGDSAAYFCASSPLIKRYNEQFFGPGTRLTVL.

With respect to this clone: Other DNA variants within this sample encode the same CDR3. The genes are TRBV28 and TRBJ1-2; D is possibly TRBD1 (5 bases). The CDR3 covers 12 residues. Germline V gene data show CDR1 as MDHEN and CDR2 as SYDVKM. Trimming took off 8 bases at V and 0 bases at J, with 7 bases between the two ends. CDR3 nucleotides: TGTGCCAGCTCCAGGGCTAACTATGGCTACACCTTC. Encoded protein: CASSRANYGYTF.

This chain uses TRBV18 with TRBJ2-7; 9 bases line up with TRBD2. J lost 3 bases, V lost 3 bases, and 18 bases had no gene match. The CDR3 covers 19 residues. Germline CDR1 is KGHSH and CDR2 is LQKENI. The CDR3 region is CASSPARSSGLAQNYEQYF. CDR3 DNA sequence: TGTGCCAGCTCACCCGCTAGATCATCGGGACTAGCTCAAAACTACGAGCAGTACTTC. The full variable domain, its missing parts supplied by reference TRBV18 and TRBJ2-7, is NAGVMQNPRHLVRRRGQEARLRCSPMKGHSHVYWYRQLPEEGLKFMVYLQKENIIDESGMPKERFSAEFPKEGPSILRIQQVVRGDSAAYFCASSPARSSGLAQNYEQYFGPGTRLTVT.

The gene calls are TRBV19 and TRBJ2-7, with a tentative D call TRBD1 (6 bases). The CDR3 extends over 14 amino acids. Trimming took off 3 bases at V and 2 bases at J, with 11 bases between the two ends. CDR1 and CDR2 (germline): LNHDA, SQIVND (reference sequence). CDR3 bases: TGTGCCAGTAGTATTAACAGGGTTACCTACGAGCAGTACTTC. Residues: CASSINRVTYEQYF.

V and J are TRBV6-5 and TRBJ2-5; perhaps TRBD2 as D (5 bases). Trimming removed 3 bases at V and 1 base at J, with 9 bases between. The CDR3 has 14 residues. CDR1 and CDR2 (germline): MNHEY, SVGAGI. The CDR3 spells CASSYSRGQETQYF. In DNA form, the CDR3 reads TGTGCCAGCAGTTATTCTCGGGGCCAAGAGACCCAGTACTTC.

This clone was counted a single time. The rearrangement links TRBV24-1 to TRBJ2-1, with D unresolved. Germline assignment: CDR1 KGHDR and CDR2 SFDVKD. CDR3 length: 16 amino acids. V dropped 0 bases and J dropped 3 bases, with 11 bases sitting between them. CDR3 residues: CATSDLAGLNYNEQFF. CDR3 bases: TGTGCCACCAGTGATTTGGCTGGGCTGAACTACAATGAGCAGTTCTTC.

The J gene is TRBJ1-4, the V gene TRBV7-9; 7 bases align to TRBD1. The CDR3 contains 14 residues. Germline V gene data show CDR1 as SEHNR and CDR2 as FQNEAQ (reference sequence). The trim removed 3 bases at V and 7 bases at J, leaving 5 bases unmatched. CDR3 region: CASSLSDRPEKLFF. CDR3 nucleotides: TGTGCCAGCAGCTTGTCGGACAGGCCTGAAAAACTGTTTTTT.

This chain joins TRBV7-9 and TRBJ1-2; perhaps TRBD1 as D (5 bases). Trimming removed 4 bases from V and 6 bases from J, with 21 bases in between. The germline V gene encodes CDR1 SEHNR and CDR2 FQNEAQ (reference sequence). The length of the CDR3 is 16 residues. CDR3 coding DNA: TGTGCCAGCAGCTCCAGTAAGGGACGGGGGGTAGATGGCTACACCTTC. Translation: CASSSSKGRGVDGYTF.

The chain combines TRBV16 with TRBJ1-2, with 7 bases lining up with TRBD1. V was pared by 4 bases and J by 0 bases, with 5 bases of the junction left unmatched. This CDR3 spans 15 amino acids. CDR1 KGHSY and CDR2 FQNENV come from the germline V gene. This CDR3 reads CASSPPGQPNYGYTF. The CDR3, as DNA: TGTGCCAGCAGCCCCCCGGGACAGCCTAACTATGGCTACACCTTC.

This clone was detected only once. The V and J genes are TRBV5-1 and TRBJ1-4; TRBD1 agrees at 8 bases. The CDR3 has 16 amino acids. CDR1 is SGHRS and CDR2 is YFSETQ in the germline V gene. The V segment lost 6 bases and the J segment 0 bases; nucleotides outside the gene matches: 7. The CDR3 protein is CASTRQGTATNEKLFF. The CDR3 DNA sequence: TGCGCCAGCACCCGACAGGGGACCGCAACTAATGAAAAACTGTTTTTT.

The chain is built from TRBV5-4 and TRBJ1-2; weak D call: TRBD1 (6 bases). Trimming removed 0 bases from V and 4 bases from J, with 13 bases in between. The CDR3 is made up of 15 amino acids. Germline V gene sequence: CDR1 SGHNT, CDR2 YYREEE (reference sequence). The CDR3, as DNA: TGTGCCAGCAGCTTGGAGCCAGGGGAAATCTATGGCTACACCTTC. Amino acid sequence: CASSLEPGEIYGYTF.

The J gene is TRBJ1-2, the V gene TRBV3-1 (or the pseudogene TRBV3-2); D unresolved. The CDR3 consists of 13 residues. V dropped 4 bases and J dropped 2 bases, with 8 bases sitting between them. From germline, CDR1 is LGHDT and CDR2 YNNKEL (reference sequence). CDR3 nucleotide sequence: TGTGCCAGCAGCCGTGACAAAAACTATGGCTACACCTTC. It is translated as CASSRDKNYGYTF.

The chain combines TRBV11-2 with TRBJ1-3, with a tentative D call TRBD1 (5 bases). The CDR3 length is 16 residues. In germline, CDR1 is SGHAT, CDR2 FQNNGV. The V end was cut by 5 bases, the J end by 0 bases, with 14 bases between. CDR3 sequence: CASSPRQYSSGNTIYF. CDR3 sequence (DNA): TGTGCCAGCAGCCCTAGACAGTATAGCTCTGGAAACACCATATATTTT. Combining the CDR3 with reference TRBV11-2 and TRBJ1-3 gives the whole variable domain EAGVAQSPRYKIIEKRQSVAFWCNPISGHATLYWYQQILGQGPKLLIQFQNNGVVDDSQLPKDRFSAERLKGVDSTLKIQPAKLEDSAVYLCASSPRQYSSGNTIYFGEGSWLTVV.

The V call is TRBV28, the J call TRBJ2-1; TRBD1 is a possible D gene (7 bases). The V and J ends lost 5 bases and 4 bases respectively, with 15 bases between them. Looked up from germline, CDR1 is MDHEN and CDR2 is SYDVKM. The CDR3 has 15 residues. CDR3 loop: CASSRPTGRYNEQFF. The CDR3 bases are TGTGCCAGCAGTCGACCGACAGGGAGGTACAATGAGCAGTTCTTC.

The chain couples TRBV5-1 to TRBJ2-5; weak D call: TRBD1 (5 bases). V was trimmed by 0 bases and J by 0 bases, leaving 12 bases between them. CDR3 size: 16 residues. Germline loops: CDR1 SGHRS, CDR2 YFSETQ. The CDR3 sequence is CASSLEGPPYQETQYF. CDR3 coding DNA: TGCGCCAGCAGCTTGGAGGGGCCCCCGTACCAAGAGACCCAGTACTTC.

This sequence joins TRBV2 and TRBJ1-1; the D is unclear. V was trimmed by 6 bases and J by 1 base, leaving 9 bases between them. Germline-derived CDR1 and CDR2 are SNHLY and FYNNEI. This CDR3 region has 13 residues. As DNA, the CDR3 is TGTGCCAGCAGGGAGATCTCGAACACTGAAGCTTTCTTT. Translated: CASREISNTEAFF.

The J gene is TRBJ2-5, the V gene TRBV28, with TRBD1 matching over 9 bases. This CDR3 has 17 amino acids. Trimming cost V 7 bases and J 4 bases; bases outside gene matches: 16. In germline, CDR1 is MDHEN, CDR2 SYDVKM. The CDR3 sequence is CASISGTGWDRLETQYF. CDR3 sequence (DNA): TGTGCCAGCATCTCCGGGACAGGGTGGGATAGGCTAGAGACCCAGTACTTC.

V is TRBV7-3 and J is TRBJ2-1; 11 nucleotides match TRBD1. This CDR3 is built from 17 residues. After removal of 5 bases from V and 4 bases from J, the junction contained 10 bases not matched to a gene. The germline gives CDR1 SGHTA, CDR2 FQGTGA. The CDR3 reads CASSLRSGTGGYNEQFF. CDR3 sequence (DNA): TGTGCCAGCAGCCTACGATCCGGGACAGGGGGATACAATGAGCAGTTCTTC.

The chain is built from TRBV5-4 and TRBJ1-5, with D possibly TRBD1 on 6 matching bases. Germline loops: CDR1 SGHNT, CDR2 YYREEE (reference sequence). V lost 4 bases and J lost 5, with 10 bases in between. The CDR3 has 13 amino acids. The CDR3 DNA sequence: TGTGCCAGCAGCGCACAGGGAGATCAGCCCCAGCATTTT. Its protein is CASSAQGDQPQHF.

This sequence joins TRBV30 and TRBJ1-3, with D perhaps matching TRBD1 (6 bases). The germline V gene has CDR1 GTSNPN and CDR2 SVGIG (reference sequence). The CDR3 loop spans 16 amino acids. Trimming cost V 0 bases and J 1 base, with 13 bases left between them. The CDR3 DNA follows: TGTGCCTGGAGTGTAAGACGGGGGGCGTCTGGAAACACCATATATTTT. The encoded protein is CAWSVRRGASGNTIYF.

V and J are TRBV3-1 (or the pseudogene TRBV3-2) and TRBJ2-2, with 11 bases aligning to TRBD2. The length of the CDR3 is 16 residues. V shed 3 bases and J 8 bases; nucleotides not matched to a gene: 8. From germline, CDR1 is LGHDT and CDR2 YNNKEL (reference sequence). The CDR3 region has the DNA TGTGCCAGCAGCCAGCTAGCGGGGGGAGCTGGTGGGGAGCTGTTTTTT. It encodes CASSQLAGGAGGELFF.

The rearrangement uses TRBV27 and TRBJ2-4, with D possibly matching TRBD2 (6 bases). Germline values: CDR1 MNHEY, CDR2 SMNVEV (reference sequence). V lost 2 bases and J lost 2, with 7 bases in between. This CDR3 is built from 14 residues. DNA of the CDR3: TGTGCCAGCAGTTTAAGGGACTCCAAAAACATTCAGTACTTC. Amino acids: CASSLRDSKNIQYF.

The chain employs TRBV5-6 and TRBJ1-1; D is uncertain. The CDR3 covers 13 residues. Germline V gene sequence: CDR1 SGHDT, CDR2 YYEEEE. V gave up 1 base and J gave up 3 bases, with 7 bases separating them. Here the CDR3 DNA reads TGTGCCAGCAGCTTGACGAGTGACACTGAAGCTTTCTTT. Translating gives CASSLTSDTEAFF.

The rearrangement links TRBV7-3 to TRBJ2-1; no clear D. V lost 0 bases and J lost 9, with 9 bases in between. Germline assignment: CDR1 SGHTA and CDR2 FQGTGA. The CDR3 has 13 amino acids. The CDR3, as DNA: TGTGCCAGCAGCTTAACTAAGCTTAGTGAGCAGTTCTTC. It is translated as CASSLTKLSEQFF.

The V gene is TRBV4-3, the J gene TRBJ1-2, with D possibly TRBD1 on 5 matching bases. From germline, CDR1 is LGHNA and CDR2 YSLEER. Trimming shortened V by 1 base and J by 7 bases, and 10 bases separated the two germline ends. The CDR3 totals 13 residues. The CDR3 reads CASSQGNGGGYTF. The CDR3 region has the DNA TGCGCCAGCAGCCAAGGTAACGGGGGTGGCTACACCTTC.